This TCR beta chain was captured in a study of blood T cell repertoires in COVID-19. Overall study context: Whether acute or convalescent, the COVID-19 samples came from the United States, Italy and Spain. PBMCs, B-cell-depleted T cells, or T cells provided the cDNA or gDNA that made up the material.

Between the trimmed V and J ends, which lost 1 base and 3 bases, there was a span of 10 bases. There are 15 residues in the CDR3. Germline CDR1 LNHDA, CDR2 SQIVND (reference sequence). Profiled with immunoSEQ multiplex PCR; TCRdb holds only in-frame clones, not every one. The top ten clones hold about 4% of a sample with approximately 220,000 clones, 86% of them seen once. Enrolled through a virtual design, the participants were between about 18 and 100 years of age and came from about two dozen US areas. Participants were placed into cohorts based on the clinical history they reported. Sample: PBMCs or T cells enriched from blood (not recorded which). The receptor was derived from a woman between 40 and 50 years old with acute COVID-19. The V call is TRBV19, the J call TRBJ1-5; D possibly corresponds to TRBD1 (5 bases). CDR3 region: CASSIARAYNQPQHF. CDR3 bases: TGTGCCAGTAGTATAGCCAGGGCTTACAATCAGCCCCAGCATTTT.